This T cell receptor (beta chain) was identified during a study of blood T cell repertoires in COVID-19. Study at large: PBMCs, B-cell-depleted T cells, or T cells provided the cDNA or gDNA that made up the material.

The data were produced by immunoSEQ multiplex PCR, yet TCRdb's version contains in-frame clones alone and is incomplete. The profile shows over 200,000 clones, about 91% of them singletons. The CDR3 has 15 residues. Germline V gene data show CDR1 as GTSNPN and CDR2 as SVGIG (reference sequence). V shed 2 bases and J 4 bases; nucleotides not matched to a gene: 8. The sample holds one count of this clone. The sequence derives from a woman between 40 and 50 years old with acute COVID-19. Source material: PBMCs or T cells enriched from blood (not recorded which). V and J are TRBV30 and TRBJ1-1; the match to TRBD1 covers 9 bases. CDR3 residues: CAWSPGQGVLTEAFF. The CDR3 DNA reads TGTGCCTGGAGTCCGGGACAGGGAGTTCTCACTGAAGCTTTCTTT.